This T cell receptor (beta chain) originates from a study of CD8 T cells in Susac syndrome. Deletions cut 0 bases from V and 3 bases from J, with 7 bases between. The CDR3 totals 14 residues. Germline loops: CDR1 SGHRS, CDR2 YFSETQ. RNA amounts of about 0.5 to 1 ug underwent reverse transcription with random hexamers. By means of immunoSEQ multiplex PCR, TCR beta CDR3 spanning 54 Vbeta and 13 Jbeta underwent amplification. TCRdb re-called the immunoSEQ multiplex PCR reads with MiXCR, one entry per CDR3 protein. The sample contains about 130,000 distinct CDR3 sequences, around 94% of which appear only once. Both CD4+ and CD8+ T cells were negatively isolated, and TEMRA cells underwent FACS enrichment.

This chain joins TRBV5-1 and TRBJ2-1; D possibly corresponds to TRBD2 (6 bases). The receptor's source is a human donor with multiple sclerosis. Sequenced sample: CD4+ T cells from PBMCs. The CDR3 region is CASSLVGSYNEQFF. The CDR3 DNA is TGCGCCAGCAGCTTGGTCGGGAGCTACAATGAGCAGTTCTTC.